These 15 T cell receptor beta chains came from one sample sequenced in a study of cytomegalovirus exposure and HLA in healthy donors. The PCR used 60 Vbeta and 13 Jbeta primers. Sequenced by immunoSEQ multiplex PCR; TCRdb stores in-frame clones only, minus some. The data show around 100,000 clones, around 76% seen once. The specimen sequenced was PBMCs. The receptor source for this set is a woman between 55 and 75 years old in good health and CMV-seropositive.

CDR3 coding DNA: TGCGCCAGCAGCCTGGACTTGCGTGGCTACACCTTC. This translates into CASSLDLRGYTF. The V call is TRBV5-1, the J call TRBJ1-2; D gene ambiguous. CDR1 and CDR2 (germline): SGHRS, YFSETQ. This CDR3 is 12 amino acids long. The germline V and J ends were trimmed by 4 bases and 7 bases, with 11 bases remaining between them.

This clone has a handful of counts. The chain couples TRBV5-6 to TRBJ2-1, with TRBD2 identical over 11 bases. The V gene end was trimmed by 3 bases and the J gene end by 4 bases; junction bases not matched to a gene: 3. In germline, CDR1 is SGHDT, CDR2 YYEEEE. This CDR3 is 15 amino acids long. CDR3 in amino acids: CASSWGLAAYNEQFF. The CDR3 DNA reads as TGTGCCAGCAGCTGGGGACTAGCGGCATACAATGAGCAGTTCTTC.

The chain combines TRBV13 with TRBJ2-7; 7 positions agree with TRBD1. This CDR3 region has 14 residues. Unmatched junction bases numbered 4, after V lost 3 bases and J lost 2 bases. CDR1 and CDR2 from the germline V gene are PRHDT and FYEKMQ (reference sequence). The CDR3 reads CASSFRQGTYEQYF. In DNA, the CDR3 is TGTGCCAGCAGCTTCCGACAGGGTACCTACGAGCAGTACTTC.

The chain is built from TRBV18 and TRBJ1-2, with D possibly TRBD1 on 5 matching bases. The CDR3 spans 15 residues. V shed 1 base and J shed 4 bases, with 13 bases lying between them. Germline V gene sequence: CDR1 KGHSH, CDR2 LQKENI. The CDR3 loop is CASSPRSGQGYGYTF. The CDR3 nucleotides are TGTGCCAGCTCACCACGTTCAGGGCAAGGCTATGGCTACACCTTC.

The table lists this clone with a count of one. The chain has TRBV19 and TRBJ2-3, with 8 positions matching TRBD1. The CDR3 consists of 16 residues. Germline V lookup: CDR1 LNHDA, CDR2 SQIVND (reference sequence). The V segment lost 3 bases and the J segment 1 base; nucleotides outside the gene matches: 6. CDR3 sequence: CASSILTTGGTDTQYF. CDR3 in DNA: TGTGCCAGTAGTATCCTGACGACAGGGGGCACAGATACGCAGTATTTT. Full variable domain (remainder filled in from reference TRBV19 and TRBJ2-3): DGGITQSPKYLFRKEGQNVTLSCEQNLNHDAMYWYRQDPGQGLRLIYYSQIVNDFQKGDIAEGYSVSREKKESFPLTVTSAQKNPTAFYLCASSILTTGGTDTQYFGPGTRLTVL.

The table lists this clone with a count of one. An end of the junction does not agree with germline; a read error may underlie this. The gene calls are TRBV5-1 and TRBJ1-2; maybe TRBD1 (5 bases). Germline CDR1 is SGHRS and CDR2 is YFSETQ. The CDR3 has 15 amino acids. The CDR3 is CASSLETAQTGGCTF. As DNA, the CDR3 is TGCGCCAGCAGCTTGGAGACAGCACAAACTGGTGGCTGCACCTTC.

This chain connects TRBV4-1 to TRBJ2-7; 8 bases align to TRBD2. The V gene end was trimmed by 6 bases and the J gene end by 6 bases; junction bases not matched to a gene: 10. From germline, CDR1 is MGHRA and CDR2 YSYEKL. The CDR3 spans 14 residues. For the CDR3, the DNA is TGCGCCAGCAGTCGTTTACCCGGGACTAGCGAGCAGTACTTC. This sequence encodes CASSRLPGTSEQYF.

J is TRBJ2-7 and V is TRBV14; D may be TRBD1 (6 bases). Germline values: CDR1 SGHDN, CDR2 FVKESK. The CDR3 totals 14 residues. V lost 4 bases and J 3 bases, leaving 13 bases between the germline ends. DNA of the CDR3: TGTGCCAGCAGCCGCATAGGACAGTACTACGAGCAGTACTTC. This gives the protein CASSRIGQYYEQYF.

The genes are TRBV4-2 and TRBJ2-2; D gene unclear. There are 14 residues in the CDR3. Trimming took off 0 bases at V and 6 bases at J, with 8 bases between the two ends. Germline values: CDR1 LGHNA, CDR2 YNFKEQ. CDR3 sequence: CASSQDLVAGELFF. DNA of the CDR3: TGTGCCAGCAGCCAAGATCTAGTTGCCGGGGAGCTGTTTTTT.

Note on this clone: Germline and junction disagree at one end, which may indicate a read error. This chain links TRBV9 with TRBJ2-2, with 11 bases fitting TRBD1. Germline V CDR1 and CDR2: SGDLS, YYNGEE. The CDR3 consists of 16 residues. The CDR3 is CASSARDRGSTGELVF. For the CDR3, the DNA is TGTGCCAGCAGCGCCCGGGACAGGGGGAGCACCGGGGAGCTGGTTTTT.

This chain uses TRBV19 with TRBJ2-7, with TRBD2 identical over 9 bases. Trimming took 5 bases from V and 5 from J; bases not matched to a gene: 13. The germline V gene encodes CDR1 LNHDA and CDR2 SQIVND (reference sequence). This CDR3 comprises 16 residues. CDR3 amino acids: CASSSRFSGSSDEQYF. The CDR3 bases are TGTGCCAGTAGTTCCCGCTTTAGCGGGAGCTCTGACGAGCAGTACTTC.

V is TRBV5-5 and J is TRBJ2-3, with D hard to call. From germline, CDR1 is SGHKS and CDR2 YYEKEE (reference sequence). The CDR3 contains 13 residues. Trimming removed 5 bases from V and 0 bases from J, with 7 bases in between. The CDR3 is CASRLFSTDTQYF. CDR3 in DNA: TGTGCCAGCAGACTTTTCAGCACAGATACGCAGTATTTT.

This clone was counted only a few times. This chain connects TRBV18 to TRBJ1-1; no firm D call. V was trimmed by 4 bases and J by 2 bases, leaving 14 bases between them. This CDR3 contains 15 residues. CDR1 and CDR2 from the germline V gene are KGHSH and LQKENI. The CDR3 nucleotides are TGTGCCAGCTCACAGTCCCGGGTCGGAAACACTGAAGCTTTCTTT. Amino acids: CASSQSRVGNTEAFF.

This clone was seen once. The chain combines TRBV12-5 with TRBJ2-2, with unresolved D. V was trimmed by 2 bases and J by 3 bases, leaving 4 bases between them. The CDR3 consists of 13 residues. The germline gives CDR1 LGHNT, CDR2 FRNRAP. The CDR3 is CASGLSYTGELFF. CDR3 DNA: TGTGCTAGTGGTTTGTCGTACACCGGGGAGCTGTTTTTT.

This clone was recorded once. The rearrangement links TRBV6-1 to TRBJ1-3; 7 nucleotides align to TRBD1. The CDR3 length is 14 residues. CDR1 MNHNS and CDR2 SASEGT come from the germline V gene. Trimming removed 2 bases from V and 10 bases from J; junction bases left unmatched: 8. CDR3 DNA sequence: TGTGCCAGCAGTGAACTGAGTTTGGACAGGACCATATATTTT. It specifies CASSELSLDRTIYF.